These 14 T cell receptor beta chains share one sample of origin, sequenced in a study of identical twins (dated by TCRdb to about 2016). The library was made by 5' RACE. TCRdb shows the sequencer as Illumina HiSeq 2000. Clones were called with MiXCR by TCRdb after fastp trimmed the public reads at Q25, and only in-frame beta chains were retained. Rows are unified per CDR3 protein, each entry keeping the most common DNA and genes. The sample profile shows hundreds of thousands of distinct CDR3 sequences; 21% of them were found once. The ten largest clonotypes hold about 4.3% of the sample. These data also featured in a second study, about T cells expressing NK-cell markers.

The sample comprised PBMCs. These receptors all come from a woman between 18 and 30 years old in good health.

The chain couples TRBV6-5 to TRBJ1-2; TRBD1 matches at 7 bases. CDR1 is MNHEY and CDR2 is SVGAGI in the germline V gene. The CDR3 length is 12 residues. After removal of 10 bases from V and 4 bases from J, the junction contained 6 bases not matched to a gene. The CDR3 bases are TGTGCCACATGGTCAGGGGGCTATGGCTACACCTTC. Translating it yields CATWSGGYGYTF.

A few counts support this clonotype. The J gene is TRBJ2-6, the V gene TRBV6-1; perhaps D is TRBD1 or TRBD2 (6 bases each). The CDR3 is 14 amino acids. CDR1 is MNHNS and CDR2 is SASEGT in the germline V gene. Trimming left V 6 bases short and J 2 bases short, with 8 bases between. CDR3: CASRGGPGANVLTF. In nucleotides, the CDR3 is TGTGCCAGCAGAGGGGGGCCTGGGGCCAACGTCCTGACTTTC.

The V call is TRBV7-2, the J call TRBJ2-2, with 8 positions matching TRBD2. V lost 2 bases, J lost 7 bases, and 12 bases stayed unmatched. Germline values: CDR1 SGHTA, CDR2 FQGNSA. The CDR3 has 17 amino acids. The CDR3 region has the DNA TGTGCCAGCAGCTTAAGAACTAGCGGAGTAGGGATCGGGGAGCTGTTTTTT. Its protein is CASSLRTSGVGIGELFF.

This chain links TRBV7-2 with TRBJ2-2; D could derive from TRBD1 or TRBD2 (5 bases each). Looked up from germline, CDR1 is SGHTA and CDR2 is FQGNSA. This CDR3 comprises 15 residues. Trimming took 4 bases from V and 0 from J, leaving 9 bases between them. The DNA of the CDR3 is TGTGCCAGCAGCTGGGACGCCGCGAACACCGGGGAGCTGTTTTTT. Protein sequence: CASSWDAANTGELFF.

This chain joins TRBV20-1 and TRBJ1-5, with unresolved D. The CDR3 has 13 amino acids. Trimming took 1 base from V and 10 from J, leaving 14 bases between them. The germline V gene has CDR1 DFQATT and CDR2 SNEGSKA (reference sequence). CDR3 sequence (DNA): TGCAGTGCTAGAGGACCGATGCCCGCCCCCCAGCATTTT. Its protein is CSARGPMPAPQHF.

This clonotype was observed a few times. CDR3 sequence reads: CASSLDGTGWRGSYNEQFF. CDR3 nucleotides: TGTGCCAGCAGCTTAGACGGAACCGGTTGGCGGGGCTCCTACAATGAGCAGTTCTTC. The V gene is TRBV11-2, the J gene TRBJ2-1; a weak D match, TRBD2 (6 bases). Looked up from germline, CDR1 is SGHAT and CDR2 is FQNNGV. The length of the CDR3 is 19 residues. Trimming pared 0 bases from V and 0 bases from J, leaving 18 bases between. The full variable domain, completed using reference TRBV11-2 and TRBJ2-1, is EAGVAQSPRYKIIEKRQSVAFWCNPISGHATLYWYQQILGQGPKLLIQFQNNGVVDDSQLPKDRFSAERLKGVDSTLKIQPAKLEDSAVYLCASSLDGTGWRGSYNEQFFGPGTRLTVL.

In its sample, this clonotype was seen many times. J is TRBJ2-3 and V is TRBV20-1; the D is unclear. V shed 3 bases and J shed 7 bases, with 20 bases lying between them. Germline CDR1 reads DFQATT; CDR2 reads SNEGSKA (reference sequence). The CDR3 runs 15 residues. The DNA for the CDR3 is TGCAGTGCTAGGCCTCAAAGGCCCTCCCAGAATACGCAGTATTTT. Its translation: CSARPQRPSQNTQYF.

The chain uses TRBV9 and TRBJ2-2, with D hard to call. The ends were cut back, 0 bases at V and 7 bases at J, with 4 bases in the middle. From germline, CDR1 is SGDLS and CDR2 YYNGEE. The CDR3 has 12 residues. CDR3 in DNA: TGTGCCAGCAGCGTAGGCGTCGGGGAGCTGTTTTTT. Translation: CASSVGVGELFF.

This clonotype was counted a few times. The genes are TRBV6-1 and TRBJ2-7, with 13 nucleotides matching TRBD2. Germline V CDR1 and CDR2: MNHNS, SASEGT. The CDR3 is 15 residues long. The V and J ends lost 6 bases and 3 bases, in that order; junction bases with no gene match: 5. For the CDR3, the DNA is TGTGCCAGCAGGCCCGGGACTAGCGGGGTCTACGAGCAGTACTTC. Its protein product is CASRPGTSGVYEQYF.

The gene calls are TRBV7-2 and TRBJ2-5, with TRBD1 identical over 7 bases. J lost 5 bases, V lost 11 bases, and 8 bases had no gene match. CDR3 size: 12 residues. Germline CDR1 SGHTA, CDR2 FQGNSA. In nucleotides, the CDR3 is TGTGCCCGCCAGGGGGTGGGGGAGACCCAGTACTTC. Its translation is CARQGVGETQYF.

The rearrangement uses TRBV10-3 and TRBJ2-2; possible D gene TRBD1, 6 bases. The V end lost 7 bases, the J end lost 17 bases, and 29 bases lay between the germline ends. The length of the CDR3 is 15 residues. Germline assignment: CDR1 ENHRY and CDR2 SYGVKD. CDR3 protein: CAITRDIGNTGERFF. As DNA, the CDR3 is TGTGCCATCACCCGGGACATCGGAAACACCGGGGAGCGTTTTTTT.

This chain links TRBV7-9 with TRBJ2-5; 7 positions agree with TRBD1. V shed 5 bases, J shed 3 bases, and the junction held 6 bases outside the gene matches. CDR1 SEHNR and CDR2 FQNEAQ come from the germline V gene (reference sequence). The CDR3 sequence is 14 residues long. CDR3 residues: CASSSTGAEETQYF. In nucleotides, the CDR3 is TGTGCCAGCAGCAGTACAGGGGCAGAAGAGACCCAGTACTTC.

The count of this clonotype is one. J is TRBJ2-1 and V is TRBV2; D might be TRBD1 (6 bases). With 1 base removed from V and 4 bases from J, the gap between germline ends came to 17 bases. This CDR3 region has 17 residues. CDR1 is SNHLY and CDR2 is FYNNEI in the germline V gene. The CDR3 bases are TGTGCCAGCAGTGAAGACGTTGCAGGGGCTGGTTACAATGAGCAGTTCTTC. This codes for CASSEDVAGAGYNEQFF.

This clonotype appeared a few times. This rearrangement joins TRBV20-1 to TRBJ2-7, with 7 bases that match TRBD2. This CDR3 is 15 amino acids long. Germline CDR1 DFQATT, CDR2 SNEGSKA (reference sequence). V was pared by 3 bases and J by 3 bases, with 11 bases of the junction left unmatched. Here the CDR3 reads CSASLGGGEDYEQYF. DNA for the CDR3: TGCAGTGCTAGTCTGGGGGGAGGGGAAGACTACGAGCAGTACTTC.